This T cell receptor (beta chain) was sequenced during a study of blood T cell repertoires in COVID-19. Whole-study context: Whether acute or convalescent, the COVID-19 samples came from the United States, Italy and Spain. T cells, B-cell-depleted T cells, or PBMCs supplied cDNA or gDNA.

A few counts support this clone. CDR1 is MNHEY, CDR2 SVGAGI, per germline. CDR3 length: 13 amino acids. Trimming removed 9 bases from V and 7 bases from J; junction bases left unmatched: 10. Methods used by the authors: The assay estimated nucleated cells by amplifying reference gene primers. Sequencing was performed with immunoSEQ multiplex PCR; in TCRdb, only in-frame clones are kept and a portion is missing. The V and J calls and clone size were taken over from that table, and D and trimming were inferred from the DNA. In the table there are under 65,000 clones, roughly 89% of which are singletons.

Sequencing used peripheral blood. The sequence derives from a human donor in a cohort sampled during active COVID-19. The chain carries TRBV6-5 and TRBJ1-2, with 8 bases aligning to TRBD1. In DNA, the CDR3 is TGTGCCAGGACTTTTGCAGGGGGCGGTGGCTACACCTTC. As protein: CARTFAGGGGYTF.